This record concerns one T cell receptor (beta chain) sequence. Its target is not known. These data belong to a study of cytomegalovirus exposure and HLA in healthy donors. The germline gives CDR1 SGHTA, CDR2 FQGNSA. There are 19 residues in the CDR3. V trimming: 5 bases; J trimming: 3 bases; junction bases outside the gene matches: 13. Amplification used 60 Vbeta primers and 13 Jbeta primers. Libraries were prepared by immunoSEQ multiplex PCR; TCRdb keeps only in-frame clonotypes and omits some of them. The profile shows approximately 180,000 clones, roughly 85% of them singletons. Study outcomes and limitations: Rare sequences made up most TCRs, while some public TCRs were found in many donors. TCR beta chain V- and J-gene trimming was linked, in a later analysis, to a missense variant in DCLRE1C. Highly shared variants forming one cluster were likely a sequencing artifact.

Sequenced: PBMCs. The receptor was isolated from a man in his forties in good health and CMV-seropositive. The chain is built from TRBV7-2 and TRBJ2-3; 14 bases match TRBD2. The CDR3 DNA is TGTGCCAGCAGCCCCGGGCGGGGACTAGCGGGAGTAGGGACAGATACGCAGTATTTT. This encodes CASSPGRGLAGVGTDTQYF.